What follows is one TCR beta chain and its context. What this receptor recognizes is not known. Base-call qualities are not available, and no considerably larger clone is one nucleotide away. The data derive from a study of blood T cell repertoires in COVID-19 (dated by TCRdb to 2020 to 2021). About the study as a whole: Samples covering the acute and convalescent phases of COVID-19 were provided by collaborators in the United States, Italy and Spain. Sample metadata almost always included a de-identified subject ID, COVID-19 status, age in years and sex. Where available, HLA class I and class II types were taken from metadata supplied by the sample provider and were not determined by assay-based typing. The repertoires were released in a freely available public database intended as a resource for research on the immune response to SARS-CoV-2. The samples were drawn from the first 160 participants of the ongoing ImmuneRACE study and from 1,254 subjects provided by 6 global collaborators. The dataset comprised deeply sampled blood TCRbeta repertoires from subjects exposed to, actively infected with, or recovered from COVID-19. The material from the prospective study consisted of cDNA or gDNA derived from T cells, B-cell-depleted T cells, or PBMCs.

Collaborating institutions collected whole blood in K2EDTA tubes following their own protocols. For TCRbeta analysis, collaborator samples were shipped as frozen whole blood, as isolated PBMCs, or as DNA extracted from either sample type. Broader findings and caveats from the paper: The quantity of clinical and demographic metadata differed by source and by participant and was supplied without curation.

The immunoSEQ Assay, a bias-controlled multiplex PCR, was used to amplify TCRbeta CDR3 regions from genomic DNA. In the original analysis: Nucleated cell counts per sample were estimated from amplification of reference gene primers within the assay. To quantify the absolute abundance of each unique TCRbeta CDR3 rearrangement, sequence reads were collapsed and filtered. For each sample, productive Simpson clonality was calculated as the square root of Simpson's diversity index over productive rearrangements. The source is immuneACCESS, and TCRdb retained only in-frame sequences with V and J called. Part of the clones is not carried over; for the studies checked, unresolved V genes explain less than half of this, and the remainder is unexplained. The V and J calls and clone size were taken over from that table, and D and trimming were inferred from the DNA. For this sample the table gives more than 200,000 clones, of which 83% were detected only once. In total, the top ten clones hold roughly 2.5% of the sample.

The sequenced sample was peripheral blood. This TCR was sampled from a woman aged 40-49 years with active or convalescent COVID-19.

Read as DNA, the sequence is TGTGCCAGCAGCTTAGATAGCCGATTATTCCAGGGGGCTGGGGCCAACGTCCTGACTTTC. Its protein product is CASSLDSRLFQGAGANVLTF. Rearrangement joined TRBV11-2 to TRBJ2-6; 7 bases in the middle match TRBD1. From the cysteine up to the phenylalanine, the CDR3 has a length of 20 residues. CDR3 DNA only is kept here, 60 bases in frame from base 1. V lost 0 bases and J lost 2 bases, and the count of bases not matched to a germline gene is 13. From a lookup of the germline V gene, CDR1 and CDR2 are SGHAT and FQNNGV.